This TCR beta chain was sequenced in a study of CD8 T cells in ankylosing spondylitis. Generation of TCR beta libraries employed quantitative 5'-RACE incorporating molecular barcodes. One entry per CDR3 protein, called by TCRdb with MiXCR from the 5' RACE reads. The repertoire holds around 340,000 distinct CDR3 sequences, approximately 22% seen once, with 10% to 15% in the top ten. This clonotype was seen ten or more times. The CDR3 runs 14 residues. With 5 bases clipped from V and 3 bases from J, the junction kept 4 bases outside the gene matches. The origin of this receptor is a male donor with ankylosing spondylitis or in good health (not recorded which). V gene TRBV12-3 or TRBV12-4 combines with J gene TRBJ2-5; the match to TRBD1 covers 9 bases. The source material was blood, either unsorted or a sorted T cell fraction (not recorded which). CDR3 region: CASSDRDREETQYF. As DNA, the CDR3 is TGTGCCAGCAGTGACCGGGACAGGGAAGAGACCCAGTACTTC.